This TCR beta chain originates from a study of regulatory T cells in long-lasting Graves disease. Both iRepertoire HTBI primers and Arm-PCR of CDR3 regions were used to build the TCR beta libraries. TCRdb reprocessed the multiplex PCR reads via MiXCR and lists one record per CDR3 protein. Among 450,000 to 500,000 distinct CDR3 sequences listed, roughly 15% were seen once. Specified time point: newly diagnosed GD, antithyroid drugs for less than 3 months. The authors made the TCR library using RNA they extracted from PBMCs. Clinicians diagnosed Graves' disease using American Thyroid Association guidelines. Patients were from an endocrinology department in Xi'an, China. This clonotype was seen only a few times. Its antigen is not identified. Study-level points and caveats: It was possible that the small sample size reduced accuracy.

CDR1 and CDR2 from the germline V gene are SGHRS and YFSETQ. The length of the CDR3 is 16 residues. V shed 4 bases, J shed 4 bases, and the junction held 9 bases outside the gene matches. These sequences were also reported in another study, on T cells in Graves' hyperthyroidism and ophthalmopathy. From that second work: When the TCR CDR3 underwent first-round RT-PCR, the HTBI primer set was used.

The receptor comes from a man aged 40-55 years with Graves disease. The source was peripheral blood mononuclear cells (PBMCs), collected at new diagnosis, from a patient treated with antithyroid drugs. This chain uses TRBV5-1 with TRBJ2-1; 9 bases align to TRBD1. The CDR3 here is CASSRTPGQGYNEQFF. The CDR3, as DNA: TGCGCCAGCAGCCGTACACCGGGACAGGGATACAATGAGCAGTTCTTC. Together with reference TRBV5-1 and TRBJ2-1, the CDR3 gives the full variable domain: KAGVTQTPRYLIKTRGQQVTLSCSPISGHRSVSWYQQTPGQGLQFLFEYFSETQRNKGNFPGRFSGRQFSNSRSEMNVSTLELGDSALYLCASSRTPGQGYNEQFFGPGTRLTVL.